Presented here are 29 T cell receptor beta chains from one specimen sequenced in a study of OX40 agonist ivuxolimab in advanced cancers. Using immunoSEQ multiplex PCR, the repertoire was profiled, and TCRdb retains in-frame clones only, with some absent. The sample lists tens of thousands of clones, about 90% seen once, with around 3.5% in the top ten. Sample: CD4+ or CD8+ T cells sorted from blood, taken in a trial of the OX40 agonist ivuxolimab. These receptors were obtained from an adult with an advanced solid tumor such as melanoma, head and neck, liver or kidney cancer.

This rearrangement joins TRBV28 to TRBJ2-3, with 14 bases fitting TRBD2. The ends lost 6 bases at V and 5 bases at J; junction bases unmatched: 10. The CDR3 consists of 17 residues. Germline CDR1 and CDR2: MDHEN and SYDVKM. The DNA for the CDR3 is TGTGCCAGCAGCCTCCCGGGACTAGCGGGAGTCTTAGATACGCAGTATTTT. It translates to CASSLPGLAGVLDTQYF.

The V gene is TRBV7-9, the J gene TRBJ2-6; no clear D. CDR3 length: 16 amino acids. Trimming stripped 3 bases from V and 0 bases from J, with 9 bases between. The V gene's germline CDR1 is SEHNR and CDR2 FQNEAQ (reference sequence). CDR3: CASSFEGSSGANVLTF. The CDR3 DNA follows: TGTGCCAGCAGCTTCGAAGGGTCCTCTGGGGCCAACGTCCTGACTTTC.

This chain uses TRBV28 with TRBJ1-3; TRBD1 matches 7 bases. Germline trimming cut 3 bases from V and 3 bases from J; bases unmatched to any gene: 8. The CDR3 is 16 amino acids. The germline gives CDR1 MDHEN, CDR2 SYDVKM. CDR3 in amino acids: CASSLASGGIGNTIYF. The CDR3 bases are TGTGCCAGCAGTTTGGCATCAGGGGGAATTGGAAACACCATATATTTT. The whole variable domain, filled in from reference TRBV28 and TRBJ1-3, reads DVKVTQSSRYLVKRTGEKVFLECVQDMDHENMFWYRQDPGLGLRLIYFSYDVKMKEKGDIPEGYSVSREKKERFSLILESASTNQTSMYLCASSLASGGIGNTIYFGEGSWLTVV.

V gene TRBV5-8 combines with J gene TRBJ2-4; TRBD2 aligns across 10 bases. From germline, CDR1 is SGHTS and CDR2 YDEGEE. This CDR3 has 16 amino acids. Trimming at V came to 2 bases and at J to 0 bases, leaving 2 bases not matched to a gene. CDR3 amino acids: CASSFLAGVAKNIQYF. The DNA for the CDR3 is TGTGCCAGCAGCTTTCTAGCGGGAGTAGCCAAAAACATTCAGTACTTC. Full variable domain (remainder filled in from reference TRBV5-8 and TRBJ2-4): EAGVTQSPTHLIKTRGQQATLRCSPISGHTSVYWYQQALGLGLQFLLWYDEGEERNRGNFPPRFSGRQFPNYSSELNVNALELEDSALYLCASSFLAGVAKNIQYFGAGTRLSVL.

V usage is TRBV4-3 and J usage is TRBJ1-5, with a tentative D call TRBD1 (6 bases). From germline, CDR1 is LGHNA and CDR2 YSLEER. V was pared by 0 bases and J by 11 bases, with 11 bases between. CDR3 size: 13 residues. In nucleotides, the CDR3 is TGCGCCAGCAGCCAAGAATCATGGGACACCCAGCATTTT. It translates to CASSQESWDTQHF.

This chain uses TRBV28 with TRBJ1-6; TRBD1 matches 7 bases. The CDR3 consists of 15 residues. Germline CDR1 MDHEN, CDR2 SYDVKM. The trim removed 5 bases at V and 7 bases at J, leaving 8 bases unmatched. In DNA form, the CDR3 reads TGTGCCAGCAGTACCCTAGGACAGGTGAATTCACCCCTCCACTTT. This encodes CASSTLGQVNSPLHF.

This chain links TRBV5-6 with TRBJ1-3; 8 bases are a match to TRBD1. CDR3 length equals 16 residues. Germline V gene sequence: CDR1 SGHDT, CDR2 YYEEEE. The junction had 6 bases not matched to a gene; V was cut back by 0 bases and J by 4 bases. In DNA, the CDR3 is TGTGCCAGCAGCTTGGCCCAGGGGGCGCCAGGAAACACCATATATTTT. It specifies CASSLAQGAPGNTIYF.

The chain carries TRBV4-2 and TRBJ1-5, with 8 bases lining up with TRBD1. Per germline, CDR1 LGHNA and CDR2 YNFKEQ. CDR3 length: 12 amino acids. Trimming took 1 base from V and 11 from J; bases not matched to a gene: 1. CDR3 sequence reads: CASSQGQGTQHF. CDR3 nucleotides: TGTGCCAGCAGCCAAGGACAGGGGACCCAGCATTTT.

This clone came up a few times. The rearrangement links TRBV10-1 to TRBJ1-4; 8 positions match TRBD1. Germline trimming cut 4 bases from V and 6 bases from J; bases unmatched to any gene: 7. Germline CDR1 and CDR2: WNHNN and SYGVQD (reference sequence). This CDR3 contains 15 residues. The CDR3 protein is CASSAGTGRDEKLFF. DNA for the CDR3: TGCGCCAGCAGTGCCGGGACAGGTCGGGATGAAAAACTGTTTTTT.

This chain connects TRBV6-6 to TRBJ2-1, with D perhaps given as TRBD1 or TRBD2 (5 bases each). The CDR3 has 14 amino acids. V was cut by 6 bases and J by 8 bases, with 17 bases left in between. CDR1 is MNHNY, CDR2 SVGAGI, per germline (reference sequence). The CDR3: CASSSGTGDDEQFF. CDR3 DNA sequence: TGTGCCAGCAGCTCCGGGACCGGGGACGATGAGCAGTTCTTC.

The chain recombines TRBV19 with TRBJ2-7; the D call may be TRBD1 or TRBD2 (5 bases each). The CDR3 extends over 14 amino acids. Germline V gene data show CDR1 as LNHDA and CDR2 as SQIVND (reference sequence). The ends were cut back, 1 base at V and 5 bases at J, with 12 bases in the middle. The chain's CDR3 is CASSIGGMTDEQYF. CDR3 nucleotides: TGTGCCAGTAGTATAGGGGGGATGACGGACGAGCAGTACTTC. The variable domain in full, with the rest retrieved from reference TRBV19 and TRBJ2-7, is DGGITQSPKYLFRKEGQNVTLSCEQNLNHDAMYWYRQDPGQGLRLIYYSQIVNDFQKGDIAEGYSVSREKKESFPLTVTSAQKNPTAFYLCASSIGGMTDEQYFGPGTRLTVT.

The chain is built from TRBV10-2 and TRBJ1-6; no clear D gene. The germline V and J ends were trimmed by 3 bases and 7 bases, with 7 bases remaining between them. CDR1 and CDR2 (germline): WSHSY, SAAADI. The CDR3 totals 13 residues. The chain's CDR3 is CASSEPVNSPLHF. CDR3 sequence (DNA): TGCGCCAGCAGTGAACCGGTAAATTCACCCCTCCACTTT.

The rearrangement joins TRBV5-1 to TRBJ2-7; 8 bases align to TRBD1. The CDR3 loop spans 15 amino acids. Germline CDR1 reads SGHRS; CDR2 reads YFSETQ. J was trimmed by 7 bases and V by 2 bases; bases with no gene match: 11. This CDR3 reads CASSLFQGATGEQYF. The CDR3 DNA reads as TGCGCCAGCAGCTTATTTCAGGGGGCGACTGGGGAGCAGTACTTC.

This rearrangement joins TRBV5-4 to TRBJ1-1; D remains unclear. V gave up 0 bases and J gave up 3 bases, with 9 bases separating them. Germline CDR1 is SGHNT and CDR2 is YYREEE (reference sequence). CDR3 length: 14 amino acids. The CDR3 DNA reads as TGTGCCAGCAGCTTGGTTTGGGCGGACACTGAAGCTTTCTTT. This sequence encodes CASSLVWADTEAFF.

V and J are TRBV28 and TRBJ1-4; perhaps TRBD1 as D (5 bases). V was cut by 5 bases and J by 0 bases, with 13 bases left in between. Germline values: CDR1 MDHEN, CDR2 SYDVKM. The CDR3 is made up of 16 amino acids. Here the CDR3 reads CASSPPQGATNEKLFF. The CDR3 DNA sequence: TGTGCCAGCAGTCCTCCCCAGGGAGCAACTAATGAAAAACTGTTTTTT.

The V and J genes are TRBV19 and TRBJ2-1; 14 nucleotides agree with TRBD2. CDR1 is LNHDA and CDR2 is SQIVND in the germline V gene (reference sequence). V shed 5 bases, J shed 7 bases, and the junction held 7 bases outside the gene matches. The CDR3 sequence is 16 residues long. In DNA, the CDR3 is TGTGCCAGTAGTCCCGGACTAGCGGGGGGCCTTAATGAGCAGTTCTTC. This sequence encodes CASSPGLAGGLNEQFF.

The DNA of the CDR3 is TGTGCCAGCAGCCGGAACGGGTACTACGAGCAGTACTTC. Its protein product is CASSRNGYYEQYF. J is TRBJ2-7 and V is TRBV6-5, with D unresolved. The germline V gene has CDR1 MNHEY and CDR2 SVGAGI. Trimming shortened V by 6 bases and J by 3 bases, and 12 bases separated the two germline ends. The CDR3 is 13 residues long.

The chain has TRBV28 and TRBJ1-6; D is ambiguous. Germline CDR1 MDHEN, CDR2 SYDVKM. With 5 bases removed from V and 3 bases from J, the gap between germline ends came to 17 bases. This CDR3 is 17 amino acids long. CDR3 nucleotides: TGTGCCAGCAGTCCATTGGCGTGGCTTAACTATAATTCACCCCTCCACTTT. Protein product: CASSPLAWLNYNSPLHF.

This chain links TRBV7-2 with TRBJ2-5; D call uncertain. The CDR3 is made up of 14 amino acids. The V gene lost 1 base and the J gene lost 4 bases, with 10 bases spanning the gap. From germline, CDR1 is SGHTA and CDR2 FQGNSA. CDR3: CASSLVSGSETQYF. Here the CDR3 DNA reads TGTGCCAGCAGCTTAGTGTCCGGGTCAGAGACCCAGTACTTC.

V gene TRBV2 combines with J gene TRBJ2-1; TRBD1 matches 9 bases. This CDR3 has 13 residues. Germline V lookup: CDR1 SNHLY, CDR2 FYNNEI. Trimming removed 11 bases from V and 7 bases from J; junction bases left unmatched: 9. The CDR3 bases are TGTGCCTCCCTACAGGGGGCCTTAAATGAGCAGTTCTTC. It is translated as CASLQGALNEQFF.

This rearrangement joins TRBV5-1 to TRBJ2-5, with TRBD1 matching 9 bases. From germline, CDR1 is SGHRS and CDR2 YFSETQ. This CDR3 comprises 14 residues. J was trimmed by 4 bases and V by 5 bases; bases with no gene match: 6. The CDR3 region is CASSPPGQGETQYF. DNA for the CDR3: TGCGCCAGCAGTCCGCCGGGACAGGGAGAGACCCAGTACTTC.

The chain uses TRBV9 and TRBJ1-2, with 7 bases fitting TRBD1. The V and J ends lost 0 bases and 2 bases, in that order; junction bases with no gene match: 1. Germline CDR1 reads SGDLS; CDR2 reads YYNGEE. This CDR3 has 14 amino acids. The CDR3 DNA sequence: TGTGCCAGCAGCGTAGCGGGACAGAACTATGGCTACACCTTC. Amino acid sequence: CASSVAGQNYGYTF.

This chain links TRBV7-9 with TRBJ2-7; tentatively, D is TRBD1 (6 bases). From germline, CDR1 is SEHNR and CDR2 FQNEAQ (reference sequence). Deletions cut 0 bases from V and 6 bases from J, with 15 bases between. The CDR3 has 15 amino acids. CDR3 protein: CASSLADLRGSEQYF. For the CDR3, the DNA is TGTGCCAGCAGCTTAGCGGATTTAAGGGGGAGCGAGCAGTACTTC.

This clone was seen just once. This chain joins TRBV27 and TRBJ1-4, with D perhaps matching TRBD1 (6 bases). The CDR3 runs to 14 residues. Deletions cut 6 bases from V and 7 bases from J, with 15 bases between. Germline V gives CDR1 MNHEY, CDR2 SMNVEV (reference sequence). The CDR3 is CASSTTGLFEKLFF. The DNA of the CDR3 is TGTGCCAGCAGCACCACAGGGCTTTTTGAAAAACTGTTTTTT.

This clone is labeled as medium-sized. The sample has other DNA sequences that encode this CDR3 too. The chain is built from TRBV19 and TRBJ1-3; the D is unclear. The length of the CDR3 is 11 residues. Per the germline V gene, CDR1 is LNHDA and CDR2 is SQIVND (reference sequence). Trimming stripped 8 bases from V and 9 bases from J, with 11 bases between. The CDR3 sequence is CASSEYSTIYF. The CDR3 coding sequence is TGTGCCAGTTCCGAGTACAGCACCATATATTTT.

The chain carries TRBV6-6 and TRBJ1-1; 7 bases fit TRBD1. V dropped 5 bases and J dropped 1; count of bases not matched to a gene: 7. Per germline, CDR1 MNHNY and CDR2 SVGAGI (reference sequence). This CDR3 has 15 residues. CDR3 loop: CASSSGDSRNTEAFF. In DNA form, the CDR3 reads TGTGCCAGCAGTAGCGGGGACAGCAGGAACACTGAAGCTTTCTTT.

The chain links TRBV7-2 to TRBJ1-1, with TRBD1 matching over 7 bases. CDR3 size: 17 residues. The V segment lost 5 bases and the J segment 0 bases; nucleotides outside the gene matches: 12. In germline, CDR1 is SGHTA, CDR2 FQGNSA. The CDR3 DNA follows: TGTGCCAGCAGCCCCCAGAGGGGGCGTTATATGAACACTGAAGCTTTCTTT. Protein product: CASSPQRGRYMNTEAFF.

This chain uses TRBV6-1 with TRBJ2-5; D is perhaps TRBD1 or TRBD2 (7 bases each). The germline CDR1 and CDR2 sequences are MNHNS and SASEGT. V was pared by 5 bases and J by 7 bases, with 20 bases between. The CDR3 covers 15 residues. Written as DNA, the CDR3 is TGTGCCAGCAGTTTCAGGGGGGGGGCCTCGGGGACCCAGTACTTC. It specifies CASSFRGGASGTQYF.

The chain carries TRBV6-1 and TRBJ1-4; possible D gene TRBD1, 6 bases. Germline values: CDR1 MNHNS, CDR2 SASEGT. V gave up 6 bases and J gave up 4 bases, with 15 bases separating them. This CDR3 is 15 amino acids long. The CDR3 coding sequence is TGTGCCAGCAGACTCGCAGGGGATGGTAATGAAAAACTGTTTTTT. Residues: CASRLAGDGNEKLFF.